The present entry profiles one T cell receptor beta chain with its context. Its target is not known. The data originate from a study of cytomegalovirus exposure and HLA in healthy donors. Study-level points and caveats: A link between a missense DCLRE1C variant and TCR beta V- and J-gene trimming emerged from a later analysis.

13 Jbeta primers and 60 Vbeta primers were used for the PCR. Profiled with immunoSEQ multiplex PCR; TCRdb holds only in-frame clones, not every one. This table has 130,000 to 150,000 clones, around 84% appearing once. The V gene end was trimmed by 5 bases and the J gene end by 0 bases; junction bases not matched to a gene: 3. The CDR3 totals 15 residues. CDR1 is LNHDA and CDR2 is SQIVND in the germline V gene (reference sequence). V is TRBV19 and J is TRBJ2-2, with 7 bases matching TRBD1. Sequenced sample: PBMCs. This receptor was taken from a middle-aged man in good health and CMV-seropositive. The CDR3 DNA reads TGTGCCAGTAGTCGCCAGGGGGCGAACACCGGGGAGCTGTTTTTT. It codes for CASSRQGANTGELFF. Based on the CDR3 plus reference TRBV19 and TRBJ2-2, the full variable domain is DGGITQSPKYLFRKEGQNVTLSCEQNLNHDAMYWYRQDPGQGLRLIYYSQIVNDFQKGDIAEGYSVSREKKESFPLTVTSAQKNPTAFYLCASSRQGANTGELFFGEGSRLTVL.